This T cell receptor (beta chain) appears in the sequencing data of a study of blood T cell repertoires in COVID-19. Study in general: Sites in the United States, Italy and Spain provided acute and convalescent COVID-19 samples.

In the source study's methods: Quantification of nucleated cells was approximated via reference gene primer amplification. Clones were read by immunoSEQ multiplex PCR, and TCRdb kept only the in-frame ones, dropping some. V and J calls and clone size are copied from that table; D and trimming were computed from the DNA. The sample carries 100,000 to 130,000 clones, 88% recorded once. The receptor was isolated from a human donor in a cohort sampled during active COVID-19. The sample consisted of peripheral blood.

The CDR3 region is CASSTGSTGGTEAFF. CDR3 nucleotide sequence: TGTGCCAGTAGTACTGGGTCGACAGGGGGTACTGAAGCTTTCTTT. V usage is TRBV19 and J usage is TRBJ1-1; TRBD1 agrees at 9 bases. The germline V gene has CDR1 LNHDA and CDR2 SQIVND (reference sequence). V was clipped by 4 bases and J by 5 bases; unmatched bases: 8. This CDR3 is built from 15 residues.